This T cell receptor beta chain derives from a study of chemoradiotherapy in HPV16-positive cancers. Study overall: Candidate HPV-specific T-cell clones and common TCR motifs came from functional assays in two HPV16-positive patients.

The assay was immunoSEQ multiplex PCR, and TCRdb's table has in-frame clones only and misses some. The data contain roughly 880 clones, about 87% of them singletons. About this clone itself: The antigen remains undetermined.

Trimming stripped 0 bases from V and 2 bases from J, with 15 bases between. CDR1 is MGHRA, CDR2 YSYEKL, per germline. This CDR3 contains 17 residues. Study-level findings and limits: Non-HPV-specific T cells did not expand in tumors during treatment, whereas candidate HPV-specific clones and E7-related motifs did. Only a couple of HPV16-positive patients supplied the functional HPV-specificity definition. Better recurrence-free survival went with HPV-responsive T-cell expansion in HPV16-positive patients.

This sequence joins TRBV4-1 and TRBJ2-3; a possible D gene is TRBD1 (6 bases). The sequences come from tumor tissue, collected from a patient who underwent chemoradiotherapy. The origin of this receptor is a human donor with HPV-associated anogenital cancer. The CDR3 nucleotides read TGCGCCAGCAGCCAAGATCCAACAGGGCTCTTCACAGATACGCAGTATTTT. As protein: CASSQDPTGLFTDTQYF.